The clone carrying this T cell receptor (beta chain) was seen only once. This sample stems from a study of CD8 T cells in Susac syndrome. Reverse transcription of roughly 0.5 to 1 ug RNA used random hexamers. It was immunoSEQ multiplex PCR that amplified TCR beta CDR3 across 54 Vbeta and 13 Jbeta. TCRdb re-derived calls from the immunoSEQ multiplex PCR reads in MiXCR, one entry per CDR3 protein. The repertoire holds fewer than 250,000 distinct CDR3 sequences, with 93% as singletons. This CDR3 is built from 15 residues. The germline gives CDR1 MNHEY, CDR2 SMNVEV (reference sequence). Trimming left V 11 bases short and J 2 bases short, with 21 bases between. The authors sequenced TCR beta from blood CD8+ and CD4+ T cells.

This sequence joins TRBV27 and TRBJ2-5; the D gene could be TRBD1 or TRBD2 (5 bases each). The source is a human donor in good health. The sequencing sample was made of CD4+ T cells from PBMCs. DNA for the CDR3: TGTGCCGGGGGAGAAGGACCCAAACCTCAAGAGACCCAGTACTTC. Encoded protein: CAGGEGPKPQETQYF.